These 3 T cell receptor beta chains were all obtained from the same sample, sequenced in a study of regulatory T cells in long-lasting Graves disease. Arm-PCR of CDR3 regions and iRepertoire HTBI primers were the basis on which TCR beta libraries were built. TCRdb reprocessed the multiplex PCR reads with MiXCR, giving one entry per CDR3 protein. Of around 480,000 distinct CDR3 sequences listed, about 16% were seen once; the top ten hold roughly 25%. The time point was: newly diagnosed GD, antithyroid drugs for less than 3 months. Following extraction of RNA from PBMCs, that RNA was used to make the TCR library. These data were also reused for a study on T cells in Graves' hyperthyroidism and ophthalmopathy.

Sequencing was performed on peripheral blood mononuclear cells (PBMCs), taken at new diagnosis, from a patient treated with antithyroid drugs. The origin of the receptors is a woman between 40 and 65 years old with Graves disease.

This clonotype has just a few counts. The rearrangement links TRBV9 to TRBJ1-3; 9 bases match TRBD1. The CDR3 covers 15 residues. Germline assignment: CDR1 SGDLS and CDR2 YYNGEE. Losses at the gene ends were 5 bases for V and 2 bases for J; bases not matched to a gene: 5. The CDR3 nucleotides read TGTGCCAGCAGTCGGGGACAGGGAACTGGAAACACCATATATTTT. This codes for CASSRGQGTGNTIYF.

CDR3 in DNA: TGTGCCAGCAGCCAGGGACTAGCGGGACCCTCCTTTGATGAGCAGTTCTTC. Translation: CASSQGLAGPSFDEQFF. J is TRBJ2-1 and V is TRBV3-1, with 13 bases matching TRBD2. Germline CDR1 is LGHDT and CDR2 is YNNKEL (reference sequence). The J segment lost 8 bases and the V segment lost 3 bases, leaving 10 bases of the junction unmatched. The CDR3 sequence is 17 residues long.

Only a few counts were recorded for this clonotype. The CDR3 DNA reads TGTGCCAGCAGTGACTTCGGGTCAGGGGGCTATGGCTACACCTTC. Its protein is CASSDFGSGGYGYTF. The rearrangement joins TRBV25-1 to TRBJ1-2, with 7 bases matching TRBD1. This CDR3 region has 15 residues. The junction had 8 bases not matched to a gene; V was cut back by 3 bases and J by 4 bases. Germline V gene data show CDR1 as MGHDK and CDR2 as SYGVNS.